The present T cell receptor beta chain was sequenced within a study of shared clonotypes between healthy human individuals. Study-wide context: There were three CD4 naive, three CD4 memory, two CD8 naive and one CD8 memory plates per donor.

The naive CD8 subset, CD45RO-negative cells positively selected for CCR7, excluded terminally differentiated effector memory CD45RA+ cells. Trimming took 4 bases from V and 0 from J; bases not matched to a gene: 4. Germline V gives CDR1 MNHNY, CDR2 SVGAGI (reference sequence). CDR3 length equals 16 residues. Generated by immunoSEQ multiplex PCR, the TCRdb table keeps only in-frame clones and is missing some. The data contain hundreds of thousands of clones, under 95% of them seen just once; the ten biggest clones take up 24%. The chain has TRBV6-6 and TRBJ2-1; 9 bases match TRBD2. Input material: naive CD8+ T cells sorted from blood. This clonotype originated in a young man in good health. This CDR3 is CASSWTSEDSYNEQFF. The CDR3 nucleotides read TGTGCCAGCAGTTGGACTAGCGAGGACTCCTACAATGAGCAGTTCTTC.